These 28 T cell receptor beta chains were all obtained from the same sample, sequenced in a study of shared clonotypes between healthy human individuals. Data came from immunoSEQ multiplex PCR; TCRdb stores just in-frame clones and leaves some out. The table has 950,000 to 1,100,000 clones, approximately 76% seen once. The sequencing input was memory CD4+ T cells sorted from blood. Noted subset: CD45RA-negative fraction. The receptors here all came from a man aged 18 to 35 in good health.

The chain is built from TRBV19 and TRBJ1-4; the D is unclear. V was shortened by 2 bases and J by 3 bases, with 25 bases between the two germline ends. Germline CDR1 is LNHDA and CDR2 is SQIVND (reference sequence). The CDR3 spans 20 residues. The CDR3 nucleotides read TGTGCCAGTAGTATAAGTAGTGGGCACGATTCGAATAAGGCTAATGAAAAACTGTTTTTT. Translation: CASSISSGHDSNKANEKLFF.

This clone has just one count. The chain uses TRBV19 and TRBJ2-3, with TRBD1 matching 11 bases. The CDR3 contains 16 residues. J lost 0 bases, V lost 4 bases, and 3 bases had no gene match. Germline CDR1 is LNHDA and CDR2 is SQIVND (reference sequence). The CDR3 is CASSKGQGVSTDTQYF. DNA of the CDR3: TGTGCCAGTAGTAAGGGACAGGGGGTAAGCACAGATACGCAGTATTTT.

The V call is TRBV28, the J call TRBJ1-2; TRBD1 matches 9 bases. This CDR3 has 15 residues. The J segment lost 4 bases and the V segment lost 6 bases, leaving 9 bases of the junction unmatched. Germline-derived CDR1 and CDR2 are MDHEN and SYDVKM. The CDR3 coding sequence is TGTGCCAGCAGGGAATCGACAGGGGGAGGCTATGGCTACACCTTC. Amino acid sequence: CASRESTGGGYGYTF.

The V and J genes are TRBV27 and TRBJ2-6, with 7 bases aligning to TRBD2. Unmatched junction bases numbered 5, after V lost 3 bases and J lost 3 bases. The CDR3 consists of 16 residues. Germline V lookup: CDR1 MNHEY, CDR2 SMNVEV (reference sequence). The CDR3 spells CASSFFGGGGANVLTF. The CDR3 nucleotides are TGTGCCAGCAGTTTTTTTGGGGGGGGTGGGGCCAACGTCCTGACTTTC. The full variable domain, its missing parts supplied by reference TRBV27 and TRBJ2-6, is EAQVTQNPRYLITVTGKKLTVTCSQNMNHEYMSWYRQDPGLGLRQIYYSMNVEVTDKGDVPEGYKVSRKEKRNFPLILESPSPNQTSLYFCASSFFGGGGANVLTFGAGSRLTVL.

CDR3 in DNA: TGTGCCAGCAGCCGGGCCCCGGAGGAGACCCAGTACTTC. The encoded protein is CASSRAPEETQYF. V usage is TRBV9 and J usage is TRBJ2-5; no clear D. This CDR3 is 13 amino acids long. V shed 4 bases and J shed 5 bases, with 12 bases lying between them. CDR1 is SGDLS and CDR2 is YYNGEE in the germline V gene.

The chain carries TRBV6-4 and TRBJ2-1, with 11 bases that match TRBD2. This CDR3 is 16 amino acids long. The V and J ends lost 6 bases and 7 bases, in that order; junction bases with no gene match: 11. CDR1 MRHNA and CDR2 SNTAGT come from the germline V gene. CDR3 protein: CASSSLSGGAANEQFF. For the CDR3, the DNA is TGTGCCAGCAGCTCGCTTAGCGGGGGGGCCGCTAATGAGCAGTTCTTC.

Points on this clone: Additional DNA sequences in this sample encode the identical CDR3. The chain links TRBV9 to TRBJ2-2; D gene unclear. CDR3 size: 16 residues. Trimming took 0 bases from V and 0 from J, leaving 9 bases between them. CDR1 and CDR2 from the germline V gene are SGDLS and YYNGEE. In DNA form, the CDR3 reads TGTGCCAGCAGCGTAGGGTCGGGCCCGAACACCGGGGAGCTGTTTTTT. Translating it yields CASSVGSGPNTGELFF. Together with reference TRBV9 and TRBJ2-2, the CDR3 gives the full variable domain: DSGVTQTPKHLITATGQRVTLRCSPRSGDLSVYWYQQSLDQGLQFLIQYYNGEERAKGNILERFSAQQFPDLHSELNLSSLELGDSALYFCASSVGSGPNTGELFFGEGSRLTVL.

V usage is TRBV5-1 and J usage is TRBJ2-1, with 7 bases matching TRBD1. V dropped 0 bases and J dropped 6; count of bases not matched to a gene: 3. Germline CDR1 SGHRS, CDR2 YFSETQ. The length of the CDR3 is 14 residues. The CDR3 nucleotides are TGCGCCAGCAGCTTGGAGGGGGCTCTCAATGAGCAGTTCTTC. As protein: CASSLEGALNEQFF.

V gene TRBV6-5 combines with J gene TRBJ1-1, with TRBD1 matching over 11 bases. Unmatched junction bases numbered 5, after V lost 4 bases and J lost 1 base. The CDR3 is 16 amino acids. CDR1 is MNHEY and CDR2 is SVGAGI in the germline V gene. The chain's CDR3 is CASSLDRGLGNTEAFF. CDR3 DNA sequence: TGTGCCAGCAGTTTGGACAGGGGGCTTGGGAACACTGAAGCTTTCTTT.

The chain combines TRBV5-6 with TRBJ1-3; TRBD1 aligns across 10 bases. After removal of 4 bases from V and 4 bases from J, the junction contained 5 bases not matched to a gene. This CDR3 contains 15 residues. Germline V gives CDR1 SGHDT, CDR2 YYEEEE. The chain's CDR3 is CASSRSGQGGNTIYF. CDR3 in DNA: TGTGCCAGCAGCCGCTCGGGACAGGGGGGAAACACCATATATTTT.

To note about this clone: In the same sample, other DNA sequences code for this CDR3. The chain has TRBV5-1 and TRBJ2-7; 9 bases map to TRBD2. Germline values: CDR1 SGHRS, CDR2 YFSETQ. Trimming at V came to 2 bases and at J to 0 bases, leaving 3 bases not matched to a gene. CDR3 length: 15 residues. The chain's CDR3 is CASSLGSGGSYEQYF. DNA of the CDR3: TGCGCCAGCAGCTTAGGTAGCGGGGGCTCCTACGAGCAGTACTTC. Full variable domain (outside the CDR3, taken from reference TRBV5-1 and TRBJ2-7): KAGVTQTPRYLIKTRGQQVTLSCSPISGHRSVSWYQQTPGQGLQFLFEYFSETQRNKGNFPGRFSGRQFSNSRSEMNVSTLELGDSALYLCASSLGSGGSYEQYFGPGTRLTVT.

To note about this clone: An end of the junction does not agree with germline; a read error may underlie this. The sample contains more than one DNA sequence encoding this CDR3. V and J are TRBV7-7 and TRBJ2-1; TRBD2 matches 9 bases. The CDR3 runs 15 residues. Germline V gives CDR1 SSHAT, CDR2 FNYEAQ (reference sequence). This chain's CDR3 is CASSLDPSGNNEQFF. The CDR3 DNA is TGTGCTAGCAGCTTAGATCCTAGCGGGAACAATGAGCAGTTCTTC.

This rearrangement joins TRBV30 to TRBJ2-5; 8 nucleotides align to TRBD2. V was clipped by 6 bases and J by 4 bases; unmatched bases: 10. This CDR3 has 14 amino acids. The germline V gene has CDR1 GTSNPN and CDR2 SVGIG (reference sequence). The CDR3 protein is CACSLSLAVETQYF. DNA of the CDR3: TGTGCCTGTTCGCTTTCACTAGCGGTAGAGACCCAGTACTTC. Based on the CDR3 plus reference TRBV30 and TRBJ2-5, the full variable domain is SQTIHQWPATLVQPVGSPLSLECTVEGTSNPNLYWYRQAAGRGLQLLFYSVGIGQISSEVPQNLSASRPQDRQFILSSKKLLLSDSGFYLCACSLSLAVETQYFGPGTRLLVL.

The V gene is TRBV7-8, the J gene TRBJ1-6; 10 bases are a match to TRBD1. CDR3 size: 14 residues. V dropped 7 bases and J dropped 8; count of bases not matched to a gene: 5. The germline gives CDR1 SGHVS, CDR2 FQNEAQ. CDR3 sequence reads: CASTMGQGYSPLHF. The CDR3 DNA is TGTGCCAGCACCATGGGACAGGGGTATTCACCCCTCCACTTT.

The chain is built from TRBV18 and TRBJ2-5, with 7 bases aligning to TRBD1. Trimming at V came to 1 base and at J to 4 bases, leaving 3 bases not matched to a gene. In germline, CDR1 is KGHSH, CDR2 LQKENI. CDR3 size: 14 residues. Here the CDR3 DNA reads TGTGCCAGCTCACCACTAGGGGGCAGAGAGACCCAGTACTTC. It yields the protein CASSPLGGRETQYF.

The V call is TRBV18, the J call TRBJ1-1; D remains unclear. Germline CDR1 is KGHSH and CDR2 is LQKENI. The CDR3 runs 17 residues. The germline V and J ends were trimmed by 2 bases and 1 base, with 17 bases remaining between them. This CDR3 reads CASSPMQEPAKNTEAFF. The CDR3, as DNA: TGTGCCAGCTCACCAATGCAGGAGCCAGCCAAGAACACTGAAGCTTTCTTT.

To note about this clone: A much larger clone differs from this one at a single base, so this may be a read error. The sample carries other DNA sequences with the same CDR3. The V and J genes are TRBV29-1 and TRBJ1-2; the match to TRBD1 covers 9 bases. This CDR3 has 13 amino acids. Unmatched junction bases numbered 4, after V lost 7 bases and J lost 1 base. The V gene's germline CDR1 is SQVTM and CDR2 ANQGSEA. The CDR3 protein is CSARTGVNYGYTF. CDR3 sequence (DNA): TGCAGCGCCCGGACAGGGGTTAACTATGGCTACACCTTC.

The chain joins TRBV10-1 to TRBJ1-2, with D unclear. Germline lookup yields CDR1 WNHNN and CDR2 SYGVQD (reference sequence). V lost 3 bases, J lost 2 bases, and 4 bases lay in between. CDR3 length equals 12 residues. CDR3 region: CASSDLNYGYTF. CDR3 sequence (DNA): TGCGCCAGCAGTGATCTGAACTATGGCTACACCTTC.

The rearrangement uses TRBV18 and TRBJ2-2; D ambiguous. The CDR3 runs to 14 residues. The germline gives CDR1 KGHSH, CDR2 LQKENI. V lost 5 bases, J lost 1 base, and 8 bases lay in between. CDR3 DNA sequence: TGTGCCAGCTCAGCCAGACAGAACACCGGGGAGCTGTTTTTT. Translating gives CASSARQNTGELFF.

The chain combines TRBV29-1 with TRBJ2-2; 9 bases match TRBD2. The CDR3 length is 15 residues. Per the germline V gene, CDR1 is SQVTM and CDR2 is ANQGSEA. With 7 bases clipped from V and 1 base from J, the junction kept 7 bases outside the gene matches. CDR3 coding DNA: TGCAGCGGGGGCCCGACTAGCGGGAACACCGGGGAGCTGTTTTTT. Its protein is CSGGPTSGNTGELFF.

This rearrangement joins TRBV10-3 to TRBJ1-1; D perhaps matches TRBD1 (5 bases). The CDR3 totals 15 residues. Germline CDR1 is ENHRY and CDR2 is SYGVKD. Trimming took off 2 bases at V and 8 bases at J, with 18 bases between the two ends. The DNA for the CDR3 is TGTGCCATCAGTGAGCCCAATCACGGGACCGCCGAAGCTTTCTTT. Translation gives CAISEPNHGTAEAFF.

The chain is built from TRBV19 and TRBJ2-1; 9 bases are a match to TRBD1. After removal of 8 bases from V and 3 bases from J, the junction contained 11 bases not matched to a gene. From germline, CDR1 is LNHDA and CDR2 SQIVND (reference sequence). This CDR3 has 16 amino acids. The CDR3: CASGGQGQHLYNEQFF. The CDR3 DNA sequence: TGTGCCAGTGGGGGACAGGGCCAACACCTCTACAATGAGCAGTTCTTC.

The chain is built from TRBV2 and TRBJ2-7; D might be TRBD1 (6 bases). The CDR3 is 12 amino acids. Per the germline V gene, CDR1 is SNHLY and CDR2 is FYNNEI. V was cut by 6 bases and J by 7 bases, with 13 bases left in between. The CDR3 loop is CASSQGGWEQYF. The CDR3 nucleotides read TGTGCCAGCAGCCAAGGGGGATGGGAGCAGTACTTC. Full variable domain (remainder filled in from reference TRBV2 and TRBJ2-7): EPEVTQTPSHQVTQMGQEVILRCVPISNHLYFYWYRQILGQKVEFLVSFYNNEISEKSEIFDDQFSVERPDGSNFTLKIRSTKLEDSAMYFCASSQGGWEQYFGPGTRLTVT.

V is TRBV30 and J is TRBJ2-5; D is possibly TRBD1 or TRBD2 (5 bases each). V lost 1 base and J 5 bases, leaving 17 bases between the germline ends. Germline V lookup: CDR1 GTSNPN, CDR2 SVGIG (reference sequence). The CDR3 extends over 15 amino acids. The CDR3 nucleotides are TGTGCCTGGAGTGCGACCGGGGCGACGTTCGAGACCCAGTACTTC. Its protein product is CAWSATGATFETQYF. Using reference TRBV30 and TRBJ2-5 for the parts outside the CDR3, the full variable domain is SQTIHQWPATLVQPVGSPLSLECTVEGTSNPNLYWYRQAAGRGLQLLFYSVGIGQISSEVPQNLSASRPQDRQFILSSKKLLLSDSGFYLCAWSATGATFETQYFGPGTRLLVL.

The V and J genes are TRBV11-3 and TRBJ2-5; 7 bases map to TRBD2. The CDR3 extends over 13 amino acids. From germline, CDR1 is SGHNT and CDR2 YENEEA. J lost 3 bases, V lost 7 bases, and 5 bases had no gene match. DNA for the CDR3: TGTGCCAGCAAACCCAGCGGGGAAGAGACCCAGTACTTC. Translating gives CASKPSGEETQYF.

The chain has TRBV2 and TRBJ2-5, with 9 nucleotides matching TRBD1. Germline V gives CDR1 SNHLY, CDR2 FYNNEI. The length of the CDR3 is 13 residues. J gave up 5 bases and V 7 bases, and 5 bases lay outside the gene matches. In nucleotides, the CDR3 is TGTGCCAGCATGGACAGGGGCAGGGAGACCCAGTACTTC. Protein sequence: CASMDRGRETQYF.

The chain has TRBV4-1 and TRBJ2-5, with 11 positions matching TRBD1. V was pared by 0 bases and J by 4 bases, with 16 bases of the junction left unmatched. CDR1 is MGHRA and CDR2 is YSYEKL in the germline V gene. The CDR3 totals 20 residues. DNA for the CDR3: TGCGCCAGCAGCCAAGATTTAAGGACAGGGGGCTCTTTTTTAAGAGAGACCCAGTACTTC. It translates to CASSQDLRTGGSFLRETQYF.

The gene calls are TRBV23-1 and TRBJ1-5; D gene ambiguous. TRBV23-1 is classed as an ORF, of uncertain function. V lost 0 bases and J lost 5, with 11 bases in between. CDR3 length: 15 amino acids. The CDR3 protein is CASSQSRTKYQPQHF. The CDR3 nucleotides are TGCGCCAGCAGTCAATCGCGCACAAAATATCAGCCCCAGCATTTT.